A single sample gave rise to the 32 T cell receptor beta chains below, sequenced in a study of vaccination effects on CD4 cells after COVID-19. Here immunoSEQ multiplex PCR was the method, and the copy in TCRdb shows in-frame clones only, minus some. Among approximately 83,000 clones listed, around four fifths were seen once. The antigens of these receptors remain unknown. Antigen-specific CD4+ T cells expanded by the ViraFEST assay with viral peptide pools were then sequenced. Cultured cells yielded isolated CD4+ T cells after around 9 days. Participants each got two BNT162b2 or mRNA-1273 vaccine doses. Specimen: CD4+ T cells from PBMCs cultured with HCoV-OC43 spike peptides, collected after COVID-19 vaccination. The subset denotes: HCoV-OC43 spike overlapping peptide pool stimulation. All receptors come from a human donor who received a COVID-19 vaccine.

V and J are TRBV25-1 and TRBJ1-6; no definite D call. Trimming removed 5 bases from V and 7 bases from J, with 15 bases in between. The CDR3 totals 15 residues. Germline V gene data show CDR1 as MGHDK and CDR2 as SYGVNS. The chain's CDR3 is CASSPGINNNSPLHF. The CDR3, as DNA: TGTGCCAGCAGTCCGGGGATTAATAACAATTCACCCCTCCACTTT.

CDR3 loop: CASSPPTGPNTGELFF. CDR3 DNA: TGTGCCAGCAGCCCGCCGACAGGGCCTAACACCGGGGAGCTGTTTTTT. The V call is TRBV7-3, the J call TRBJ2-2, with 7 positions matching TRBD1. J gave up 2 bases and V 5 bases, and 8 bases lay outside the gene matches. CDR1 is SGHTA and CDR2 is FQGTGA in the germline V gene. The CDR3 is 16 amino acids.

V gene TRBV6-6 combines with J gene TRBJ2-1, with TRBD1 matching 12 bases. Unmatched junction bases numbered 5, after V lost 2 bases and J lost 6 bases. CDR1 is MNHNY and CDR2 is SVGAGI in the germline V gene (reference sequence). The CDR3 is 16 amino acids. The CDR3 is CASSYAGTGGSNEQFF. Here the CDR3 DNA reads TGTGCCAGCAGTTACGCTGGGACAGGGGGCTCCAATGAGCAGTTCTTC.

This sequence joins TRBV10-2 and TRBJ2-1; 8 bases fit TRBD2. CDR1 and CDR2 from the germline V gene are WSHSY and SAAADI. The J segment lost 5 bases and the V segment lost 6 bases, leaving 3 bases of the junction unmatched. This CDR3 is built from 13 residues. The CDR3 coding sequence is TGCGCCAGCAGACTAGCGGAGCACAATGAGCAGTTCTTC. Encoded protein: CASRLAEHNEQFF.

The V gene is TRBV6-5, the J gene TRBJ2-7, with TRBD1 identical over 10 bases. This CDR3 spans 15 amino acids. Looked up from germline, CDR1 is MNHEY and CDR2 is SVGAGI. The junction had 9 bases not matched to a gene; V was cut back by 7 bases and J by 3 bases. For the CDR3, the DNA is TGTGCCAGCATGATCCGGGACAGGGGAAACTACGAGCAGTACGTC. Residues: CASMIRDRGNYEQYV.

Only a few counts were recorded for this clone. The CDR3 coding sequence is TGTGCCAGTAGTACCCAGGGGGCTGAAGTTCAGCCCCAGCATTTT. Encoded protein: CASSTQGAEVQPQHF. This chain joins TRBV19 and TRBJ1-5; 8 bases are a match to TRBD1. This CDR3 contains 15 residues. Trimming at V came to 4 bases and at J to 6 bases, leaving 8 bases not matched to a gene. CDR1 LNHDA and CDR2 SQIVND come from the germline V gene (reference sequence).

The V gene is TRBV3-1 (or the pseudogene TRBV3-2), the J gene TRBJ2-2, with 7 bases fitting TRBD2. Unmatched junction bases numbered 4, after V lost 3 bases and J lost 0 bases. The CDR3 contains 16 residues. Per germline, CDR1 LGHDT and CDR2 YNNKEL (reference sequence). CDR3 in amino acids: CASSQFAGANTGELFF. In nucleotides, the CDR3 is TGTGCCAGCAGCCAGTTTGCGGGGGCGAACACCGGGGAGCTGTTTTTT.

This chain joins TRBV4-1 and TRBJ2-7; perhaps TRBD2 as D (5 bases). Germline V gene sequence: CDR1 MGHRA, CDR2 YSYEKL. CDR3 length equals 13 residues. The V gene lost 1 base and the J gene lost 6 bases, with 10 bases spanning the gap. CDR3 nucleotides: TGCGCCAGCAGCCAAGGTACTAGTAGCGAGCAGTACGTC. Translating it yields CASSQGTSSEQYV.

The chain couples TRBV10-3 to TRBJ2-1, with D unclear. Germline CDR1 is ENHRY and CDR2 is SYGVKD. The length of the CDR3 is 14 residues. With 4 bases removed from V and 6 bases from J, the gap between germline ends came to 13 bases. Here the CDR3 reads CAISVSPNVNEQFF. The CDR3 DNA sequence: TGTGCCATCAGTGTATCCCCGAACGTCAATGAGCAGTTCTTC.

The chain links TRBV7-2 to TRBJ2-3; D is unclear. The CDR3 is made up of 14 amino acids. Deletions cut 2 bases from V and 6 bases from J, with 12 bases between. Germline CDR1 SGHTA, CDR2 FQGNSA. CDR3 residues: CASSLRVGPDTQYF. The CDR3 region has the DNA TGTGCCAGCAGCTTACGAGTTGGACCTGATACGCAGTATTTT.

The CDR3 region is CASGLVLGLGDQPQHF. CDR3 bases: TGTGCTAGTGGTTTGGTACTGGGGCTGGGGGATCAGCCCCAGCATTTT. The V gene is TRBV12-5, the J gene TRBJ1-5; a possible D gene is TRBD1 (5 bases). The CDR3 loop spans 16 amino acids. Germline V gene lookup returns CDR1 LGHNT and CDR2 FRNRAP. V lost 0 bases and J lost 5, with 14 bases in between.

V gene TRBV29-1 combines with J gene TRBJ2-5; tentative D call: TRBD1 (5 bases). V was cut by 5 bases and J by 1 base, with 8 bases left in between. The CDR3 has 12 amino acids. Germline CDR1 is SQVTM and CDR2 is ANQGSEA. The CDR3 is CSVFDSQETQYF. CDR3 coding DNA: TGCAGCGTTTTTGACAGCCAAGAGACCCAGTACTTC. The whole variable domain, filled in from reference TRBV29-1 and TRBJ2-5, reads SAVISQKPSRDICQRGTSLTIQCQVDSQVTMMFWYRQQPGQSLTLIATANQGSEATYESGFVIDKFPISRPNLTFSTLTVSNMSPEDSSIYLCSVFDSQETQYFGPGTRLLVL.

The rearrangement uses TRBV5-8 and TRBJ1-5; D is uncertain. The CDR3 runs to 16 residues. Trimming took off 1 base at V and 1 base at J, with 12 bases between the two ends. Germline V gives CDR1 SGHTS, CDR2 YDEGEE. This chain's CDR3 is CASSLLIGRSNQPQHF. The CDR3 DNA is TGTGCCAGCAGCTTGTTGATCGGGAGGAGCAATCAGCCCCAGCATTTT.

The chain has TRBV7-2 and TRBJ1-1; no firm D call. Trimming removed 4 bases at V and 1 base at J, with 10 bases between. Germline V gene data show CDR1 as SGHTA and CDR2 as FQGNSA. The CDR3 has 14 residues. The CDR3 loop reads CASSSNSRNTEAFF. The CDR3 nucleotides read TGTGCCAGCAGCTCTAACTCGCGGAACACTGAAGCTTTCTTT.

The chain couples TRBV10-2 to TRBJ1-1; 8 bases map to TRBD1. Germline-derived CDR1 and CDR2 are WSHSY and SAAADI. J lost 1 base, V lost 6 bases, and 1 base had no gene match. This CDR3 is 13 amino acids long. CDR3 in amino acids: CASRGTGNTEAFF. CDR3 coding DNA: TGCGCCAGCAGAGGGACAGGGAACACTGAAGCTTTCTTT.

The chain has TRBV4-1 and TRBJ2-5; 11 nucleotides match TRBD1. V was pared by 4 bases and J by 5 bases, with 9 bases of the junction left unmatched. Germline CDR1 MGHRA, CDR2 YSYEKL. The CDR3 runs to 16 residues. CDR3 in amino acids: CASSPGQGAIRETQYF. In DNA, the CDR3 is TGCGCCAGCAGCCCCGGACAGGGGGCTATTCGGGAGACCCAGTACTTC.

V usage is TRBV30 and J usage is TRBJ2-5, with a possible D match to TRBD1 (5 bases). The V gene's germline CDR1 is GTSNPN and CDR2 SVGIG (reference sequence). CDR3 length equals 12 residues. V was cut by 2 bases and J by 7 bases, with 11 bases left in between. The CDR3 protein is CAWSLGVGTQYF. The CDR3, as DNA: TGTGCCTGGAGTTTAGGGGTAGGGACCCAGTACTTC.

This chain connects TRBV28 to TRBJ1-2; D is unresolved. Germline-derived CDR1 and CDR2 are MDHEN and SYDVKM. V was clipped by 5 bases and J by 3 bases, with 10 bases between them. The CDR3 is 13 residues long. Here the CDR3 DNA reads TGTGCCAGCAGTGGCAGTCCCTACTATGGCTACACCTTC. Protein: CASSGSPYYGYTF.

This clone showed up just a few times. This CDR3 is CASSGDQLGEQYV. For the CDR3, the DNA is TGTGCCAGCTCTGGGGACCAGCTCGGCGAGCAGTACGTC. J is TRBJ2-7 and V is TRBV18; D may match TRBD1 or TRBD2 (5 bases each). The germline CDR1 and CDR2 sequences are KGHSH and LQKENI. CDR3 length equals 13 residues. Trimming pared 6 bases from V and 6 bases from J, leaving 15 bases between.

The CDR3 loop is CASSVGGTGTQETQYF. The CDR3 coding sequence is TGTGCCAGCAGCGTAGGTGGGACAGGGACTCAAGAGACCCAGTACTTC. The chain couples TRBV9 to TRBJ2-5; 9 nucleotides match TRBD1. V dropped 0 bases and J dropped 2; count of bases not matched to a gene: 5. This CDR3 is built from 16 residues. Germline loops: CDR1 SGDLS, CDR2 YYNGEE.

DNA of the CDR3: TGTGCCAGCAGTAGGCGGGGGGGCGACTCCTACAATGAGCAGTTCTTC. Encoded protein: CASSRRGGDSYNEQFF. This chain uses TRBV5-4 with TRBJ2-1, with TRBD2 identical over 9 bases. Germline V gives CDR1 SGHNT, CDR2 YYREEE (reference sequence). This CDR3 has 16 residues. The V gene end was trimmed by 5 bases and the J gene end by 0 bases; junction bases not matched to a gene: 6. Filled out from reference TRBV5-4 and TRBJ2-1, the complete variable domain reads ETGVTQSPTHLIKTRGQQVTLRCSSQSGHNTVSWYQQALGQGPQFIFQYYREEENGRGNFPPRFSGLQFPNYSSELNVNALELDDSALYLCASSRRGGDSYNEQFFGPGTRLTVL.

V and J are TRBV27 and TRBJ2-3; 15 positions match TRBD2. The CDR3 is 17 amino acids. Germline CDR1 reads MNHEY; CDR2 reads SMNVEV (reference sequence). V shed 5 bases, J shed 0 bases, and the junction held 3 bases outside the gene matches. As DNA, the CDR3 is TGTGCCAGCAGTGGGACTAGCGGGGGGCCCAGCACAGATACGCAGTATTTT. This codes for CASSGTSGGPSTDTQYF.

The chain carries TRBV6-5 and TRBJ2-5; 10 bases are a match to TRBD1. The trim removed 6 bases at V and 7 bases at J, leaving 8 bases unmatched. CDR1 is MNHEY and CDR2 is SVGAGI in the germline V gene. The CDR3 sequence is 14 residues long. The CDR3 reads CASRQSGQGRTQYF. In DNA, the CDR3 is TGTGCCAGCAGGCAGTCGGGACAGGGGAGGACCCAGTACTTC.

This chain joins TRBV27 and TRBJ1-5; possibly TRBD1 for D (5 bases). CDR1 and CDR2 (germline): MNHEY, SMNVEV (reference sequence). V lost 4 bases to trimming and J lost 5 bases, with 18 bases between them. The CDR3 is 16 residues long. CDR3 sequence (DNA): TGTGCCAGCAGTTACGCCGGGACTCAACCTTATCAGCCCCAGCATTTT. This encodes CASSYAGTQPYQPQHF.

V usage is TRBV19 and J usage is TRBJ1-2, with 8 bases aligning to TRBD1. The CDR3 runs to 14 residues. Germline lookup yields CDR1 LNHDA and CDR2 SQIVND (reference sequence). J was trimmed by 3 bases and V by 11 bases; bases with no gene match: 11. CDR3 DNA: TGTGCCTCGAAAGACAGGGGTTCGGACTATGGCTACACCTTC. Protein: CASKDRGSDYGYTF.

The genes are TRBV2 and TRBJ2-1; no firm D call. The V end lost 4 bases, the J end lost 2 bases, and 12 bases lay between the germline ends. The CDR3 has 15 residues. Germline CDR1 reads SNHLY; CDR2 reads FYNNEI. The CDR3 sequence is CASSVLSSPYNEQFF. The CDR3 bases are TGTGCCAGCAGTGTTTTAAGCTCTCCCTACAATGAGCAGTTCTTC. Complete variable domain (other parts from reference TRBV2 and TRBJ2-1): EPEVTQTPSHQVTQMGQEVILRCVPISNHLYFYWYRQILGQKVEFLVSFYNNEISEKSEIFDDQFSVERPDGSNFTLKIRSTKLEDSAMYFCASSVLSSPYNEQFFGPGTRLTVL.

The CDR3 here is CATSGTVNQPQHF. CDR3 bases: TGTGCCACCAGTGGGACAGTCAATCAGCCCCAGCATTTT. This chain links TRBV24-1 with TRBJ1-5; a weak D match, TRBD1 (6 bases). V dropped 5 bases and J dropped 3 bases, with 7 bases sitting between them. Germline lookup yields CDR1 KGHDR and CDR2 SFDVKD. CDR3 size: 13 residues.

The rearrangement links TRBV24-1 to TRBJ2-1; D is possibly TRBD1 or TRBD2 (5 bases each). The CDR3 is made up of 14 amino acids. Trimming pared 5 bases from V and 8 bases from J, leaving 15 bases between. Germline V lookup: CDR1 KGHDR, CDR2 SFDVKD. The CDR3 nucleotides read TGTGCCACCAGTGTTAATCTTGGGACCCATGAGCAGTTCTTC. Its translation is CATSVNLGTHEQFF.

This clone was seen only a few times. The chain has TRBV21-1 and TRBJ1-6; the DNA was not compared with TRBD1, the D call given in the table. TRBV21-1 is classified as a pseudogene. The CDR3 covers 18 residues. CDR3 bases: TGTGCCAGCAGCAAAGAGAAGGACAGGGAGGGTGTAAATTCACCCCTCCACTTT. Translation gives CASSKEKDREGVNSPLHF.

The CDR3 protein is CASSPLAPSSTDTQYF. CDR3 sequence (DNA): TGTGCCAGCAGTCCACTAGCGCCTTCTAGCACAGATACGCAGTATTTT. The chain carries TRBV6-4 and TRBJ2-3; 7 bases are a match to TRBD2. Germline values: CDR1 MRHNA, CDR2 SNTAGT. The length of the CDR3 is 16 residues. Losses at the gene ends were 5 bases for V and 0 bases for J; bases not matched to a gene: 8.

The chain couples TRBV28 to TRBJ1-5, with D maybe TRBD1 (5 bases). Trimming took off 4 bases at V and 2 bases at J, with 12 bases between the two ends. This CDR3 has 15 residues. The V gene's germline CDR1 is MDHEN and CDR2 SYDVKM. This CDR3 is CASSWGPKGNQPQHF. Written as DNA, the CDR3 is TGTGCCAGCAGTTGGGGACCAAAGGGCAATCAGCCCCAGCATTTT.

This clone showed up just a few times. V and J are TRBV9 and TRBJ1-6; D gene uncertain. Germline assignment: CDR1 SGDLS and CDR2 YYNGEE. V lost 0 bases to trimming and J lost 6 bases, with 4 bases between them. The CDR3 loop spans 13 amino acids. In nucleotides, the CDR3 is TGTGCCAGCAGCGTAGAACCTAATTCACCCCTCCACTTT. Protein: CASSVEPNSPLHF.